This T cell receptor (beta chain) was sequenced for a study of blood T cells in healthy people across ages. In this sample, this clonotype turned up a few times. Antigen specificity is unknown. Ranging in age from about 6 to 95, the donors were healthy Caucasian individuals from Russia. Trimming left V 6 bases short and J 4 bases short, with 9 bases between. The CDR3 runs 11 residues. From germline, CDR1 is DFQATT and CDR2 SNEGSKA (reference sequence). Regarding the study as a whole: In these data, TCR beta diversity tracked strongly with naive T cell percentage. The donors' CMV status was not determined, possibly confounding changes in expanded clonotypes.

The second PCR ran about 6 to 12 cycles with a sample-barcoded 5' primer and J-beta primers. Sequencing yielded, for each sample, at least 2.5 million paired-end reads carrying CDR3. TCRdb independently ran MiXCR on the 5' RACE reads; one entry per CDR3 protein. The sample shows 1.5 million to 2 million distinct CDR3 sequences, roughly 50% of them seen only once. Sequencing input: blood. The rearrangement uses TRBV20-1 and TRBJ1-2, with D possibly matching TRBD1 (5 bases). This TCR derives from a woman in her forties in good health. The CDR3 sequence: CSATGVYGYTF. The CDR3 region has the DNA TGCAGTGCCACAGGCGTCTATGGCTACACCTTC.